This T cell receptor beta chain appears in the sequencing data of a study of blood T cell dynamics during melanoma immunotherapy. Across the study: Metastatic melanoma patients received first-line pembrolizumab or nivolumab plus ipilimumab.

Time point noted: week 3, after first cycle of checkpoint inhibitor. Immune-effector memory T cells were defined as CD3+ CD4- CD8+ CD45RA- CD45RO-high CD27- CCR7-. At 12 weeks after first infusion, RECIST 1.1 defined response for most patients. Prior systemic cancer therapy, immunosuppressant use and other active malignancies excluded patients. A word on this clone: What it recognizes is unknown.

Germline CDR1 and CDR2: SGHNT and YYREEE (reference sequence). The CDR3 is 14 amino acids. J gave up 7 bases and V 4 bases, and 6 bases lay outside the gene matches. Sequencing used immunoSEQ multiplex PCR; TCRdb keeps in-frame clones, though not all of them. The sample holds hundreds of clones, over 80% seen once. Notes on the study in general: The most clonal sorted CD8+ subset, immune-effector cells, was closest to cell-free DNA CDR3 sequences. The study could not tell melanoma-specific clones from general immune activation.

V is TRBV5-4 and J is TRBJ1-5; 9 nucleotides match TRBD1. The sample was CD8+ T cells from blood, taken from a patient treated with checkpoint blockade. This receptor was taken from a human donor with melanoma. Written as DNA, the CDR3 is TGTGCCAGCAGCCTAGGGACAGGGAAACAGCCCCAGCATTTT. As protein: CASSLGTGKQPQHF.